This entry describes one TCR beta chain. In the source study's methods: Estimated nucleated cell counts came from reference gene primer amplification. The assay was immunoSEQ multiplex PCR, and TCRdb's table has in-frame clones only and misses some. V and J calls and clone size are copied from that table; D and trimming were computed from the DNA. The sample shows roughly 84,000 clones, 85% of them seen only once. These data come from a study of blood T cell repertoires in COVID-19. Study information: There were acute and convalescent COVID-19 samples, and they came from the United States, Italy and Spain. T cells, B-cell-depleted T cells, or PBMCs supplied cDNA or gDNA.

This CDR3 contains 16 residues. Germline V lookup: CDR1 SGHRS, CDR2 YFSETQ. Trimming cost V 0 bases and J 1 base, with 10 bases left between them. The chain carries TRBV5-1 and TRBJ2-2; D is perhaps TRBD1 (5 bases). The source of this sequence is a man of 80 years or more with active or convalescent COVID-19. The sequenced sample consisted of peripheral blood. CDR3: CASSLESQGNTGELFF. CDR3 nucleotides: TGCGCCAGCAGCTTGGAATCCCAGGGGAACACCGGGGAGCTGTTTTTT.